The 24 T cell receptor beta chains below come from one sample, sequenced in a study of T cells in Graves' hyperthyroidism and ophthalmopathy. RNA transcripts were the template for amplifying TCR beta CDR3 regions. A first-round RT-PCR of the TCR CDR3 used the HTBI primer set. Via MiXCR, TCRdb re-called the multiplex PCR reads, giving one row per CDR3 protein. The table has 500,000 to 750,000 distinct CDR3 sequences, about 45% seen once. Specimen: peripheral blood or thyroid tissue (not recorded which). These receptors were taken from a woman aged 18-29 years with Graves' hyperthyroidism.

The chain employs TRBV10-3 and TRBJ1-5; D gene uncertain. The V end lost 2 bases, the J end lost 1 base, and 9 bases lay between the germline ends. From germline, CDR1 is ENHRY and CDR2 SYGVKD. There are 15 residues in the CDR3. The CDR3 DNA follows: TGTGCCATCAGTGAGGAGGGATACAGCAATCAGCCCCAGCATTTT. Translated, it gives CAISEEGYSNQPQHF.

The rearrangement links TRBV19 to TRBJ1-2; D remains unclear. Germline values: CDR1 LNHDA, CDR2 SQIVND (reference sequence). V gave up 6 bases and J gave up 2 bases, with 13 bases separating them. This CDR3 spans 14 amino acids. CDR3 sequence: CASSFGQPNYGYTF. CDR3 DNA: TGTGCCAGTAGCTTCGGCCAGCCGAACTATGGCTACACCTTC.

Worth noting for this clonotype: The missing conserved phenylalanine or tryptophan at the end of this CDR3 makes a read error likely. The limits of the CDR3 on the DNA are not certain, so only TCRdb's listed CDR3 is given. This chain uses TRBV2 with TRBJ2-1; the D call TRBD1 from the table was never checked on the DNA. Ends included, the CDR3 has 15 residues. Germline V CDR1 and CDR2: SNHLY, FYNNEI. This CDR3 reads CASSGGGRVPTMSSC.

This chain links TRBV20-1 with TRBJ2-5, with 7 bases fitting TRBD2. V was pared by 6 bases and J by 6 bases, with 4 bases of the junction left unmatched. The CDR3 extends over 11 amino acids. CDR1 and CDR2 from the germline V gene are DFQATT and SNEGSKA (reference sequence). Here the CDR3 DNA reads TGCAGTGCCTCGGGGGGAAAGACCCAGTACTTC. Its translation is CSASGGKTQYF.

As for this clonotype: Given a much more abundant clone one base away, this may be a read error. The chain combines TRBV20-1 with TRBJ2-5; maybe TRBD2 (5 bases). Germline CDR1 and CDR2: DFQATT and SNEGSKA (reference sequence). The CDR3 length is 16 residues. Here the CDR3 DNA reads TGCGGTGCTAGATCATTAGGCGGGCTCAACCAAGAGACCCAGTACTTC. Translation: CGARSLGGLNQETQYF.

This clonotype was observed a single time. A read error is possible here, since a much larger clone lies one base away. V usage is TRBV7-2 and J usage is TRBJ2-5; D not certain. Germline assignment: CDR1 SGHTA and CDR2 FQGNSA. The CDR3 covers 15 residues. V lost 5 bases to trimming and J lost 2 bases, with 15 bases between them. This CDR3 is CASSIPERPQETQYF. DNA for the CDR3: TGTGCCAGCAGCATACCTGAGAGACCACAAGAGACCCAGTACTTC.

The V and J genes are TRBV12-3 or TRBV12-4 and TRBJ2-1, with D possibly TRBD2 on 5 matching bases. The J call could be wrong; TRBJ2-7 is a better fit for the DNA end. This CDR3 contains 14 residues. This CDR3 reads CASSVLRRYNEQYF. CDR3 sequence (DNA): TGTGCCAGCAGCGTACTCCGGAGGTACAATGAGCAGTACTTC.

This sequence joins TRBV9 and TRBJ1-4; maybe TRBD1 (5 bases). This CDR3 comprises 14 residues. Germline-derived CDR1 and CDR2 are SGDLS and YYNGEE. Trimming left V 4 bases short and J 3 bases short, with 10 bases between. CDR3 sequence (DNA): TGTGCCAGCAGCCCGGGACGGTCTAATGAAAAACTGTTTTTT. Residues: CASSPGRSNEKLFF. The whole variable domain, filled in from reference TRBV9 and TRBJ1-4, reads DSGVTQTPKHLITATGQRVTLRCSPRSGDLSVYWYQQSLDQGLQFLIQYYNGEERAKGNILERFSAQQFPDLHSELNLSSLELGDSALYFCASSPGRSNEKLFFGSGTQLSVL.

The chain carries TRBV15 and TRBJ1-6; 7 nucleotides match TRBD1. V dropped 1 base and J dropped 7; count of bases not matched to a gene: 7. Germline CDR1 is LNHNV and CDR2 is YYDKDF (reference sequence). This CDR3 is 16 amino acids long. This CDR3 is CATSRGQGSGNSPLHF. CDR3 DNA: TGTGCCACCAGCAGAGGACAGGGCTCTGGGAATTCACCCCTCCACTTT. Full variable domain (missing parts from reference TRBV15 and TRBJ1-6): DAMVIQNPRYQVTQFGKPVTLSCSQTLNHNVMYWYQQKSSQAPKLLFHYYDKDFNNEADTPDNFQSRRPNTSFCFLDIRSPGLGDTAMYLCATSRGQGSGNSPLHFGNGTRLTVT.

This chain joins TRBV5-1 and TRBJ1-5; D not certain. The CDR3 length is 13 residues. Germline lookup yields CDR1 SGHRS and CDR2 YFSETQ. V lost 0 bases, J lost 14 bases, and 15 bases lay in between. The CDR3 DNA sequence: TGCGCCAGCAGCTTGGAGACAAGCTCCTACGAGCATTTT. Translating gives CASSLETSSYEHF.

V usage is TRBV7-3 and J usage is TRBJ2-2, with 7 bases that match TRBD2. Trimming cost V 2 bases and J 0 bases; bases outside gene matches: 6. Per the germline V gene, CDR1 is SGHTA and CDR2 is FQGTGA. The CDR3 covers 17 residues. For the CDR3, the DNA is TGTGCCAGCAGCTTAGACTTGGGGGGGACGAACACCGGGGAGCTGTTTTTT. Residues: CASSLDLGGTNTGELFF.

As to this clonotype: A junction end diverges from the germline sequence, so it may reflect a read error. The CDR3 sequence: CATSRDTYGQYF. In DNA, the CDR3 is TGTGCCACCAGCAGAGATACGTACGGGCAGTACTTC. The chain links TRBV15 to TRBJ2-7; D gene uncertain. Germline-derived CDR1 and CDR2 are LNHNV and YYDKDF (reference sequence). This CDR3 has 12 residues.

This clonotype was recorded at least ten times. The genes are TRBV6-2 or TRBV6-3 and TRBJ1-1; 7 nucleotides agree with TRBD1. With V trimmed by 8 bases and J by 8 bases, 8 bases remained unmatched. The germline CDR1 and CDR2 sequences are MNHEY and SVGEGT. The CDR3 contains 12 residues. The CDR3 sequence is CASSQGDREAFF. In DNA, the CDR3 is TGTGCCAGCTCCCAGGGGGACCGAGAAGCTTTCTTT.

This clonotype came up many times. The V call is TRBV12-3 or TRBV12-4, the J call TRBJ2-2, with D possibly called TRBD1 or TRBD2 (5 bases each). CDR3 length: 14 residues. Trimming left V 6 bases short and J 3 bases short, with 11 bases between. CDR3 DNA: TGTGCCAGCAGCCCCAGGGACCACACCGGGGAGCTGTTTTTT. It codes for CASSPRDHTGELFF.

The chain has TRBV28 and TRBJ2-5; the match to TRBD2 covers 8 bases. Germline CDR1 MDHEN, CDR2 SYDVKM. The CDR3 loop spans 16 amino acids. After removal of 5 bases from V and 0 bases from J, the junction contained 8 bases not matched to a gene. The DNA of the CDR3 is TGTGCCAGCAGTACCCTCGCGGGAGGCCACCAAGAGACCCAGTACTTC. Protein: CASSTLAGGHQETQYF.

The sample holds many counts of this clonotype. The chain employs TRBV25-1 and TRBJ1-4; D possibly corresponds to TRBD1 (5 bases). V lost 6 bases and J 8 bases, leaving 13 bases between the germline ends. Germline V lookup: CDR1 MGHDK, CDR2 SYGVNS. The CDR3 loop spans 13 amino acids. The DNA of the CDR3 is TGTGCCAGCAGCCGGCAGGGCGGCGAAAAACTGTTTTTT. Its translation is CASSRQGGEKLFF.

In nucleotides, the CDR3 is TGTGCCAGTAGCCCCCTACCGAACACTGAAGCTTTCTTT. This sequence encodes CASSPLPNTEAFF. The chain carries TRBV19 and TRBJ1-1; unclear D gene. V lost 6 bases and J 1 base, leaving 9 bases between the germline ends. The CDR3 is 13 amino acids. Germline assignment: CDR1 LNHDA and CDR2 SQIVND (reference sequence).

The table lists this clonotype with many counts. The CDR3 bases are TGCGCCAGCAGCCACGACAGGGACCAGCCCCAGCATTTT. Residues: CASSHDRDQPQHF. The rearrangement uses TRBV4-1 and TRBJ1-5; 7 bases map to TRBD1. V gave up 3 bases and J gave up 7 bases; unmatched junction bases: 3. Germline V gives CDR1 MGHRA, CDR2 YSYEKL. This CDR3 has 13 residues.

V usage is TRBV7-2 and J usage is TRBJ1-1; D may be TRBD1 (5 bases). The CDR3 extends over 12 amino acids. Trimming took 4 bases from V and 10 from J, leaving 13 bases between them. Germline CDR1 SGHTA, CDR2 FQGNSA. The CDR3: CASSYGTLGAFF. The CDR3 DNA reads TGTGCCAGCAGCTACGGGACCCTGGGAGCTTTCTTT.

A word on this clonotype: The junction shows a germline mismatch at one end, possibly a read error. V gene TRBV13 combines with J gene TRBJ2-6; a weak D match, TRBD1 (6 bases). CDR1 is PRHDT and CDR2 is FYEKMQ in the germline V gene (reference sequence). The CDR3 is 12 residues long. The CDR3 here is CASSPQGGVEAF. The CDR3, as DNA: TGTGCCAGCAGTCCTCAAGGGGGAGTTGAAGCTTTC.

This clonotype was observed many times. CDR3 bases: TGCAGTGCTAGAGGGGGACAGGGGATTTATTCACCCCTCCACTTT. This translates into CSARGGQGIYSPLHF. This chain links TRBV20-1 with TRBJ1-6; 10 positions agree with TRBD1. This CDR3 is built from 15 residues. J lost 8 bases, V lost 1 base, and 5 bases had no gene match. CDR1 and CDR2 from the germline V gene are DFQATT and SNEGSKA (reference sequence).

V is TRBV20-1 and J is TRBJ1-3; unclear D gene. V was trimmed by 5 bases and J by 2 bases, leaving 7 bases between them. Per the germline V gene, CDR1 is DFQATT and CDR2 is SNEGSKA (reference sequence). The CDR3 spans 12 residues. CDR3 nucleotides: TGCAGTGCTGTGGTCCCTGGAAACACCATATATTTT. As protein: CSAVVPGNTIYF.

A word on this clonotype: A much bigger clone sits one base away, suggesting this may be a read error. This chain connects TRBV7-9 to TRBJ2-2, with D perhaps matching TRBD1 or TRBD2 (6 bases each). Per germline, CDR1 SEHNR and CDR2 FQNEAQ (reference sequence). The CDR3 extends over 16 amino acids. CDR3 nucleotides: TGTGCCAGCGGCTTGAAGGGGGGCCCAAACACCGGGGAGCTGTTTTTT. Translating gives CASGLKGGPNTGELFF.

V gene TRBV10-3 combines with J gene TRBJ2-6, with D perhaps matching TRBD2 (6 bases). Per the germline V gene, CDR1 is ENHRY and CDR2 is SYGVKD. CDR3 size: 15 residues. V lost 8 bases, J lost 2 bases, and 13 bases lay in between. In nucleotides, the CDR3 is TGTGCCATCGGGCGGGAAAACCCTGGGGCCAACGTCCTGACTTTC. It encodes CAIGRENPGANVLTF.